This T cell receptor (beta chain) appears in the sequencing data of a study of molecular identifiers for immune sequencing clone quantification. Study-level results: Identical TCR molecules can share a barcode, and this sharing could underestimate highly expanded clone sizes.

The germline gives CDR1 MDHEN, CDR2 SYDVKM. This CDR3 is built from 16 residues. With 3 bases clipped from V and 4 bases from J, the junction kept 8 bases outside the gene matches. TCRdb reprocessed the PCR reads via MiXCR and lists one record per CDR3 protein. The sample yields 600,000 to 650,000 distinct CDR3 sequences, 20% seen once. This clonotype occurred many times. What it binds is unknown. The TCR sequence derives from a human donor in good health. Some libraries in this study had Jurkat cell RNA spiked in. The chain is built from TRBV28 and TRBJ1-4, with 7 bases matching TRBD1. Sequencing was performed on naive CD8+ T cells from blood, with Jurkat cell RNA spiked in. Noted subset: FACS-sorted CD8+CD4-CCR7+CD45RA+ naive T cells. CDR3 protein: CASSLPPGQLNEKLFF. The CDR3 DNA sequence: TGTGCCAGCAGTTTGCCACCGGGACAGCTTAATGAAAAACTGTTTTTT.